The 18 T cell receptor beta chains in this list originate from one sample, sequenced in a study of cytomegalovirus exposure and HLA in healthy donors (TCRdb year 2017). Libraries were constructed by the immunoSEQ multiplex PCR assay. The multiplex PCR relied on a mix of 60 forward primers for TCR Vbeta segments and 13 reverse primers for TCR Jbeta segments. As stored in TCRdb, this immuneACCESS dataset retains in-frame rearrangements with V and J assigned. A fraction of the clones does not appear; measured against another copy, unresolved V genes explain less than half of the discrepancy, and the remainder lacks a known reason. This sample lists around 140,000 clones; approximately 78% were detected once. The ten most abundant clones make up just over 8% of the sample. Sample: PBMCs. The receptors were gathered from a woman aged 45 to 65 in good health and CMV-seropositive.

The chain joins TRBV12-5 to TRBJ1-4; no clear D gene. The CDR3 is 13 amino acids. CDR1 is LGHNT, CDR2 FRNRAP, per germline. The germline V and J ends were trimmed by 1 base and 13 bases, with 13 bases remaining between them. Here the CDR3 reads CASGLEERSRLFF. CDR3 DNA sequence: TGTGCTAGTGGTTTGGAAGAACGGTCTCGACTGTTTTTT.

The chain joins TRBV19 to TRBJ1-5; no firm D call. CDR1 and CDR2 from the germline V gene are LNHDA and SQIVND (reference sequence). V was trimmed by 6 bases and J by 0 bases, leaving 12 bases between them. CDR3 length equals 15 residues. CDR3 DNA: TGTGCCAGTAGCCCACAGTTCATTAGCAATCAGCCCCAGCATTTT. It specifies CASSPQFISNQPQHF. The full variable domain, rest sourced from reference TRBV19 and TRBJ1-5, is DGGITQSPKYLFRKEGQNVTLSCEQNLNHDAMYWYRQDPGQGLRLIYYSQIVNDFQKGDIAEGYSVSREKKESFPLTVTSAQKNPTAFYLCASSPQFISNQPQHFGDGTRLSIL.

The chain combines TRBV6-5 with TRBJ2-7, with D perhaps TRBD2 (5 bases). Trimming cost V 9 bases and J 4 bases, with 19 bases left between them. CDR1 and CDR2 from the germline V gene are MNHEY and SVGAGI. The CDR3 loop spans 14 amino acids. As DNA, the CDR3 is TGTGCCAGTCGTCCAGGACTGAGGATTTACGAGCAGTACTTC. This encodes CASRPGLRIYEQYF.

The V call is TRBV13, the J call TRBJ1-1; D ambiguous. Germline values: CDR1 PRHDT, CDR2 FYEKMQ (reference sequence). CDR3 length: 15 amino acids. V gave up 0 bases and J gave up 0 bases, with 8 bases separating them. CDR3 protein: CASSLGGRMNTEAFF. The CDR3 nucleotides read TGTGCCAGCAGCTTAGGTGGCAGGATGAACACTGAAGCTTTCTTT.

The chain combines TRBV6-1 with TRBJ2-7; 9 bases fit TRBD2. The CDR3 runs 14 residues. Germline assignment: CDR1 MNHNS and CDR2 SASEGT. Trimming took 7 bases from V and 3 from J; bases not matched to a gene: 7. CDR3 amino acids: CASKIAGASYEQYF. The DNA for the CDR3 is TGTGCCAGCAAGATAGCGGGAGCGAGCTACGAGCAGTACTTC.

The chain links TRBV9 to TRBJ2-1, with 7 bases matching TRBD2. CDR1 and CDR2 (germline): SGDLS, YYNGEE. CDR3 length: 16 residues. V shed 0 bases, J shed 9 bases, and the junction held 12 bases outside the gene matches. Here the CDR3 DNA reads TGTGCCAGCAGCGTAGGGGGGGTAGCGGGCTACGGTGAGCAGTTCTTC. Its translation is CASSVGGVAGYGEQFF.

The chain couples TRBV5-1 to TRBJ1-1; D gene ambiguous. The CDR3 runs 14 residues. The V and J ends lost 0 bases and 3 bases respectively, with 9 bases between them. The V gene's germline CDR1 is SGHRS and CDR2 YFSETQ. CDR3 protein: CASSLDSTDTEAFF. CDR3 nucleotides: TGCGCCAGCAGCTTGGACTCCACGGACACTGAAGCTTTCTTT.

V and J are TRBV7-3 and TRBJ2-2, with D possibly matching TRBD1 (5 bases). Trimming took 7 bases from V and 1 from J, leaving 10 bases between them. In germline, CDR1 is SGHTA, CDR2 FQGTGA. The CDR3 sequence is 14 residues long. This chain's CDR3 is CASKTDRNTGELFF. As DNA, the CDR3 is TGTGCCAGCAAGACCGACAGGAACACCGGGGAGCTGTTTTTT.

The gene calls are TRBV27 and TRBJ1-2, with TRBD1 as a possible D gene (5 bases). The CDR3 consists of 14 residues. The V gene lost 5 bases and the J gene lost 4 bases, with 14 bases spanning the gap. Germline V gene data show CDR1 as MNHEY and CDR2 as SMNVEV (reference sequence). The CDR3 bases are TGTGCCAGCAGTCCCGGGGGGGGTAGCTATGGCTACACCTTC. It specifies CASSPGGGSYGYTF.

The CDR3 DNA reads as TGTGCCAGCTCACCGGACAGGACGGGTGGCTACACCTTC. Protein product: CASSPDRTGGYTF. This chain uses TRBV18 with TRBJ1-2; 7 bases map to TRBD1. This CDR3 contains 13 residues. In germline, CDR1 is KGHSH, CDR2 LQKENI. After removal of 3 bases from V and 7 bases from J, the junction contained 5 bases not matched to a gene.

The CDR3 spells CASSYRAGGGEQFF. CDR3 sequence (DNA): TGTGCCAGCAGTTACCGAGCGGGAGGGGGAGAGCAGTTCTTC. This chain uses TRBV6-6 with TRBJ2-1, with 10 bases matching TRBD2. The J segment lost 10 bases and the V segment lost 2 bases, leaving 5 bases of the junction unmatched. Per the germline V gene, CDR1 is MNHNY and CDR2 is SVGAGI (reference sequence). This CDR3 is 14 amino acids long.

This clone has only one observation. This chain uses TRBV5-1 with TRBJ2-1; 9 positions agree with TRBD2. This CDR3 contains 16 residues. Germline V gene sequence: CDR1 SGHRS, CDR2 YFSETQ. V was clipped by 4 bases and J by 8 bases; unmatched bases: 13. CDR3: CASSPRSGSHLDEQFF. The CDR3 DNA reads TGCGCCAGCAGCCCTCGTAGCGGGAGCCATCTGGATGAGCAGTTCTTC.

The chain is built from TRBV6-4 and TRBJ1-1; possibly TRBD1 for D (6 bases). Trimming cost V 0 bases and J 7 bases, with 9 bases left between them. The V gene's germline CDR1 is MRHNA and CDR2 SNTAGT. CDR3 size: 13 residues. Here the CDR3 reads CASSDSSRGEAFF. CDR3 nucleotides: TGTGCCAGCAGTGACTCGAGCAGGGGTGAAGCTTTCTTT.

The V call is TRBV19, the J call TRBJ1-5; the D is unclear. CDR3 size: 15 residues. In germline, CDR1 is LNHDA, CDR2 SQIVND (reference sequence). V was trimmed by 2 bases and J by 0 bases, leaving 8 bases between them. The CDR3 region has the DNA TGTGCCAGTAGTATAAGGCACTATAGCAATCAGCCCCAGCATTTT. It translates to CASSIRHYSNQPQHF.

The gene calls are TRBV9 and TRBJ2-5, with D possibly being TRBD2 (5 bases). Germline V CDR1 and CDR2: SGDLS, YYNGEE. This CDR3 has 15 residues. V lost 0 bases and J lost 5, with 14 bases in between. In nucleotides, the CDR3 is TGTGCCAGCAGCGTAGAAGGGTCCCAGCGGGAGACCCAGTACTTC. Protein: CASSVEGSQRETQYF.

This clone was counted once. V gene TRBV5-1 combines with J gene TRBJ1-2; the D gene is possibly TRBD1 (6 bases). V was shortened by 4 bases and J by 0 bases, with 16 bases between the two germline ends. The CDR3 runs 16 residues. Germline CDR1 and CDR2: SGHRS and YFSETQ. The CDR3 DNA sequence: TGCGCCAGCAGCCCCCTCGGGGACACTCCTAACTATGGCTACACCTTC. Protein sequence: CASSPLGDTPNYGYTF.

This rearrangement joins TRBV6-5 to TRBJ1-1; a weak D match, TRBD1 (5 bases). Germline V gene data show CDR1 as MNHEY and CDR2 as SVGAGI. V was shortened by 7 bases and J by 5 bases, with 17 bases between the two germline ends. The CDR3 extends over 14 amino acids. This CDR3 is CASTRGGGRTEAFF. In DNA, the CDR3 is TGTGCCAGCACGAGGGGAGGAGGGAGGACTGAAGCTTTCTTT.

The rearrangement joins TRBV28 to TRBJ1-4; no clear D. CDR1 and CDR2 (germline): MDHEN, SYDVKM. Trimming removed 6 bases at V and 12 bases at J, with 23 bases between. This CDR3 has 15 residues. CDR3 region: CASRYRGKGIGELFF. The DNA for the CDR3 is TGTGCCAGCAGGTACCGGGGAAAAGGGATAGGTGAACTGTTTTTT.